This T cell receptor (beta chain) came from a study of T-cell memory formation after mild COVID-19. Study background: Largely donor-specific TCR clusters were found.

CDR3 length: 15 amino acids. CDR1 is PRHDT, CDR2 FYEKMQ, per germline (reference sequence). With 5 bases clipped from V and 4 bases from J, the junction kept 9 bases outside the gene matches. With constant-segment primers, 5'RACE yielded cDNA libraries of TCR alpha and TCR beta that carried sample barcodes and UMIs. A single record per CDR3 protein comes from TCRdb applying MiXCR to the 5' RACE reads. The sample has approximately 450,000 distinct CDR3 sequences; 18% are singletons. General observations from the study: Of the contracting clones, CD4+ ones lay mainly in CM and EM, and CD8+ ones in EMRA. Still unconfirmed is whether the second-wave clones peaking on day 37 recognized SARS-CoV-2.

About this clonotype: Its antigen is not known.

Sequenced material: PBMCs or a T cell subset sorted from them (not recorded which). The V gene is TRBV13, the J gene TRBJ1-2; 8 positions match TRBD1. This TCR was sampled from an adult woman who had mild COVID-19 (a few samples of this study predate the infection). Cell type and time point are not known. In nucleotides, the CDR3 is TGTGCCAGCAGCGGCGGGGGACAGGCGGTCTATGGCTACACCTTC. Encoded protein: CASSGGGQAVYGYTF.